This is a list of T cell receptor beta chains from one sample in a study of T cell repertoires in cytomegalovirus infection. TCRdb reprocessed the reads via MiXCR and lists one record per CDR3 protein. The data hold about 140,000 distinct CDR3 sequences, with about 6% observed a single time. Sample: PBMCs. These receptors were collected from a human donor in good health (CMV status not recorded). Some clones in this sample may be carry-over from other donors' samples. The CDR3 runs from the conserved cysteine through the conserved F or W. Each record gives: J gene, clone size, V gene, D gene, CDR3 DNA, CDR3 protein. D genes are given only for firm matches. The listing skips clone size in some rows; elsewhere it reads once, few, many or a size class.

>TRBJ1-4|few|TRBV4-2|TRBD1
TGTGCCAGCAGCCAAGATAAGGACAGGCTGTTTTTT
CASSQDKDRLFF
>TRBJ1-2|many|TRBV7-8|NA
TGTGCCAGCAGCTTAGCGCTCGAGGGTACCTATGGCTACACCTTC
CASSLALEGTYGYTF
>TRBJ2-1|NA|TRBV9|NA
TGTGCCAGCAGCGTAGGAGCTAGCTCCTACAATGAGCAGTTCTTC
CASSVGASSYNEQFF
>TRBJ2-1|many|TRBV6-1|TRBD2
TGTGCCAGCAGACCCCACCTAGCGGGGGGGCGTTACAATGAGCAGTTCTTC
CASRPHLAGGRYNEQFF
>TRBJ2-5|many|TRBV28|NA
TGTGCCAGCAGTCAAACCCTGGGGGCCCGGTCGGAGACCCAGTACTTC
CASSQTLGARSETQYF
>TRBJ1-5|many|TRBV6-2/TRBV6-3|NA
TGTGCCAGCAAGGAGCCACAGGGCAATCAGCCCCAGCATTTT
CASKEPQGNQPQHF
>TRBJ1-1|many|TRBV20-1|NA
TGCAGTGCTAGAGGGACCGCAGACATGGCTTTCTTT
CSARGTADMAFF
>TRBJ1-2|many|TRBV6-6|NA
TGTGCCAGCAGTCAACAGGGTGAGAGTGGCTACACCTTC
CASSQQGESGYTF
>TRBJ2-5|NA|TRBV2|NA
TGTGCCAGCAGTGAACGGGCCAACAGGGAGACCCAGTACTTC
CASSERANRETQYF
>TRBJ1-2|many|TRBV18|TRBD1
TGTGCCAGCTCACCAACGGGACAGATGGTCGGTGGCTACACCTTC
CASSPTGQMVGGYTF
>TRBJ2-3|many|TRBV7-9|TRBD2
TGTGCCAGCAGCCCCCAACCCGGACTAGCGGGGGGCACAGATACGCAGTATTTT
CASSPQPGLAGGTDTQYF
>TRBJ1-1|many|TRBV5-1|NA
TGCGCCAGCAGCGTCGGACGATCCGACCCCATGAACACTGAAGCTTTCTTT
CASSVGRSDPMNTEAFF
>TRBJ1-4|NA|TRBV7-4|NA
TGTGCCAGCAGTTTCACCGAGGCGACGGGAAAACTGTTTTTT
CASSFTEATGKLFF
>TRBJ2-3|many|TRBV24-1|TRBD2
TGTGCCACCAGTGACCGGTCTAGCGGGGGGACAGATACGCAGTATTTT
CATSDRSSGGTDTQYF